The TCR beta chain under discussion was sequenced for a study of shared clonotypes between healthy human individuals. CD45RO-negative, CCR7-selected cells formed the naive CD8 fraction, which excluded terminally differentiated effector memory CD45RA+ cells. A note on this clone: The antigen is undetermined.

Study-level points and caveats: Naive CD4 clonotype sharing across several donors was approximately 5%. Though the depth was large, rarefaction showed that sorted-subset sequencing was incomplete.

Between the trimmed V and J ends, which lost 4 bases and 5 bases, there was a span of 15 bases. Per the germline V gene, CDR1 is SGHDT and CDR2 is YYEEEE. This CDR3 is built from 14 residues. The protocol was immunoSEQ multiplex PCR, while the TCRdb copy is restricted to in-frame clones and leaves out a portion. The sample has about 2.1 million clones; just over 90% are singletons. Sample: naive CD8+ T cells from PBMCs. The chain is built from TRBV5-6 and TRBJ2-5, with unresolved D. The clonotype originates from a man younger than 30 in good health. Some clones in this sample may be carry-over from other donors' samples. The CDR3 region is CASSQVGPPETQYF. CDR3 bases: TGTGCCAGCAGCCAAGTAGGACCACCGGAGACCCAGTACTTC.